This record looks at one T cell receptor beta chain sequence and its context. This clonotype was seen just once. Its antigen specificity is not known. Base qualities are not at hand, and no much larger clone is one base apart. One read amounts to weak evidence. Based on the germline V gene, the CDR1 and CDR2 sequences are MNHEY and SVGEGT. The CDR3 covers 15 residues, taking in both the cysteine and the phenylalanine. The read is trimmed to its CDR3 DNA, 45 bases read in frame from base 1. V is pared back by 7 bases and J by 0 bases, with 14 bases lying between the germline termini. The intended sense of this specimen's treatment or condition label: allogeneic hematopoietic cell transplantation with graft depleted of TCRalphabeta T cells and CD19 B cells. TCRalphabeta/CD19-depleted allogeneic hematopoietic cell grafts were given to the transplant recipients, all of whom were children. The data originate from a study of T-cell reconstitution after alpha-beta-depleted transplantation in children (dated by TCRdb to about 2016). About the investigation overall: Using TCR repertoire profiling, the study followed T-cell immune reconstitution in a quantitative way in children after TCRalphabeta/CD19-depleted allogeneic hematopoietic cell transplantation. On the study overall, not on this receptor specifically: The apparently early alphabetaT-cell count recovery about two months after transplant was reportedly dependent on only several hundred rapidly expanded clones derived from non-depleted graft cells. In some patients, high TCRbeta diversity at day 60 was attributed to recipient T cells and intrathymic progenitors that had survived conditioning. Over subsequent months, a decline in hyperexpanded clone frequencies was noted, and after one year, T-cell counts and TCRbeta diversity were mostly ascribed to newly produced T cells.

The library was built by means of PCR. Sequencing was carried out with an Illumina HiSeq 2500. TCR libraries were prepared with molecular barcoding, using unique molecular identifiers to normalize TCRbeta repertoire quantification. TCRdb handled the public reads itself, with Q25 trimming in fastp and clone calling in MiXCR, and kept productive beta chains. All rows with the same CDR3 protein become a single entry with the most common DNA and genes. The sample includes about 340,000 distinct CDR3 sequences, with roughly 15% observed a single time. The biggest ten clones account for roughly 41% of the sample.

The chain is encoded by TRBV6-2 or TRBV6-3 joined to TRBJ2-3, and possibly TRBD2, on 5 matching bases. The clonotype was recovered from a male patient between 2 and 9 years old who had a stem cell transplant for acute lymphoblastic leukemia, so the T cells may come from the graft donor. The source material was PBMCs, mostly from graft donor cells, sampled 360 days after TCRalphabeta/CD19-depleted stem cell transplant. CDR3 loop: CASTFPPGSTDTQYF. The DNA reads as follows: TGTGCCAGCACATTCCCTCCGGGGAGCACAGATACGCAGTATTTT.